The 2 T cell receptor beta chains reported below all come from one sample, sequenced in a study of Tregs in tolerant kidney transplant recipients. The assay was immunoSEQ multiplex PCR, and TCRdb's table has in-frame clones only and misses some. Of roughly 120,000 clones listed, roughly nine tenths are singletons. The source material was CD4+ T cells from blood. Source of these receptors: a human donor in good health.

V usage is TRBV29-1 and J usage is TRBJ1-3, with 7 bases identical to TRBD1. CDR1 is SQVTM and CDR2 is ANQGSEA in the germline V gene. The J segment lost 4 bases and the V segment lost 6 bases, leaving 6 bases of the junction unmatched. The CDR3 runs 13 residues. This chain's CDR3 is CSVDRVEGNTIYF. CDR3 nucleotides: TGCAGCGTCGACAGGGTGGAAGGAAACACCATATATTTT. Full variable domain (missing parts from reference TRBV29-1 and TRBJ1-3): SAVISQKPSRDICQRGTSLTIQCQVDSQVTMMFWYRQQPGQSLTLIATANQGSEATYESGFVIDKFPISRPNLTFSTLTVSNMSPEDSSIYLCSVDRVEGNTIYFGEGSWLTVV.

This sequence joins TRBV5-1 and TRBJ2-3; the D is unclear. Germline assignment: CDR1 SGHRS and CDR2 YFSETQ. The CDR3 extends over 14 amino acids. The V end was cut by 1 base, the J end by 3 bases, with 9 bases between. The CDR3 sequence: CASSLRPATDTQYF. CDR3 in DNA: TGCGCCAGCAGCTTGAGGCCAGCAACAGATACGCAGTATTTT.